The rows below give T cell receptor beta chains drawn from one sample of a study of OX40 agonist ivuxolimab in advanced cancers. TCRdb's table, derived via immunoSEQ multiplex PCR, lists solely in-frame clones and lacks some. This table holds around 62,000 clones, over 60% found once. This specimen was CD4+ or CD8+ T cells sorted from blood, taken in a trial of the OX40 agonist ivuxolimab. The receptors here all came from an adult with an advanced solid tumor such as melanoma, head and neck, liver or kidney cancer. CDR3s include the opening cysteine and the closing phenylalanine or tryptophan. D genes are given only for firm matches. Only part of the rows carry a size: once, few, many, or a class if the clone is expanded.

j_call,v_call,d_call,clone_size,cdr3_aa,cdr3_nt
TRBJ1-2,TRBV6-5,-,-,CASKTFNYGYTF,TGTGCCAGCAAGACCTTTAACTATGGCTACACCTTC
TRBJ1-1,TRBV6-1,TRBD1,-,CASSDLRGRNTEAFF,TGTGCCAGCAGTGACCTCAGGGGGCGGAACACTGAAGCTTTCTTT
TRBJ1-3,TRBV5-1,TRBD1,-,CASRQGQGANTIYF,TGCGCCAGCAGGCAAGGACAGGGGGCAAACACCATATATTTT
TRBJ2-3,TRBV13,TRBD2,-,CASSLAASGGTDTQYF,TGTGCCAGCAGCTTAGCGGCTAGCGGGGGCACAGATACGCAGTATTTT
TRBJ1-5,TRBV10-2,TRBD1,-,CASSLQGAQPQHF,TGCGCCAGCAGTCTCCAGGGGGCTCAGCCCCAGCATTTT
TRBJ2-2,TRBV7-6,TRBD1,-,CASSLVTKETGTFANTGELFF,TGTGCCAGCAGCTTAGTTACGAAGGAGACAGGGACCTTCGCGAACACCGGGGAGCTGTTTTTT
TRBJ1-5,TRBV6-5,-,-,CASSFYTSRPNQPQHF,TGTGCCAGCAGTTTCTATACCAGTCGACCCAATCAGCCCCAGCATTTT
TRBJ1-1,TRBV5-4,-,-,CASSLTRGWNMNTEAFF,TGTGCCAGCAGCCTGACCAGGGGCTGGAACATGAACACTGAAGCTTTCTTT
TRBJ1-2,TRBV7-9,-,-,CASSLAGVSYGYTF,TGTGCCAGCAGCTTAGCGGGGGTTAGCTATGGCTACACCTTC
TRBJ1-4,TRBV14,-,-,CASSQEMWEGKLFF,TGTGCCAGCAGCCAAGAAATGTGGGAGGGAAAACTGTTTTTT
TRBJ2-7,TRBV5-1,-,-,CASSWGDRRAYEQYF,TGCGCCAGCAGCTGGGGAGACAGGAGGGCCTACGAGCAGTACTTC
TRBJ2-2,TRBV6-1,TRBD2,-,CASSEARKGAGGPGELFF,TGTGCCAGCAGTGAAGCTCGAAAGGGAGCGGGGGGGCCCGGGGAGCTGTTTTTT
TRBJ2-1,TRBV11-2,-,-,CASSLARYNEQFF,TGTGCCAGCAGCTTAGCCCGATACAATGAGCAGTTCTTC
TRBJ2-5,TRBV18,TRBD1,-,CASSPNRGKETQYF,TGTGCCAGCTCACCGAACAGGGGGAAAGAGACCCAGTACTTC
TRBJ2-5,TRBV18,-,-,CASSPGRSETQYF,TGTGCCAGCTCACCGGGTCGGTCTGAGACCCAGTACTTC
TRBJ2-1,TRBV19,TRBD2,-,CASSSRVFAGEVNEQFF,TGTGCCAGTAGTAGTCGCGTTTTTGCGGGAGAGGTCAATGAGCAGTTCTTC
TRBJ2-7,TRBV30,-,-,CAWSEPGHEQYF,TGTGCCTGGAGCGAGCCAGGGCACGAGCAGTACTTC
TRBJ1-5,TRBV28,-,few,CASRFRGRRGNQPQHF,TGTGCCAGCAGGTTCCGGGGGCGGAGAGGCAATCAGCCCCAGCATTTT
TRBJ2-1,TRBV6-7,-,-,CASSADGPSPFF,TGTGCCAGCAGCGCAGACGGGCCGTCCCCTTTCTTC
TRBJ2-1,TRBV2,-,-,CAIPGQSRGSYNEQFF,TGTGCCATCCCGGGACAGTCACGGGGGAGTTACAATGAGCAGTTCTTC
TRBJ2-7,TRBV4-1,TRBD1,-,CASSLSFGTDTQYF,TGCGCCAGCAGCCTATCCTTCGGGACAGATACGCAGTACTTC
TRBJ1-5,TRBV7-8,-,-,CASSLVSGGNQPQHF,TGTGCCAGCAGCTTAGTCTCGGGGGGGAATCAGCCCCAGCATTTT
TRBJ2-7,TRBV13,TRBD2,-,CASSPHPSSASGPSYEQYF,TGTGCCAGCAGCCCACACCCGAGTAGCGCTAGCGGTCCCTCCTACGAGCAGTACTTC
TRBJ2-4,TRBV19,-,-,CASSIDRGDIQYF,TGTGCCAGTAGTATAGATCGGGGAGACATTCAGTACTTC
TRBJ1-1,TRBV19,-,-,CATRQVMNTEAFF,TGTGCCACGCGTCAGGTGATGAACACTGAAGCTTTCTTT
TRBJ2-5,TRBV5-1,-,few,CASSLAIRHLQETQYF,TGCGCCAGCAGCTTGGCGATTCGACACCTCCAAGAGACCCAGTACTTC
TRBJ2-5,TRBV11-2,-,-,CASSITRQETQYF,TGTGCCAGCAGCATCACTCGGCAAGAGACCCAGTACTTC
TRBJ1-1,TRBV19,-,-,CASTGAWEFRVAFF,TGTGCCAGTACTGGGGCTTGGGAGTTTCGTGTGGCTTTCTTT
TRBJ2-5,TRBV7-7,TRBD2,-,CASSRSMGLQETQYF,TGTGCTAGCAGCCGGAGCATGGGACTACAAGAGACCCAGTACTTC
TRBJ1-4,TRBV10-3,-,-,CAISEAGDEKLFF,TGTGCCATCAGTGAGGCAGGGGACGAAAAACTGTTTTTT
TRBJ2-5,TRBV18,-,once,CASSPTDSWYQETQYF,TGTGCCAGCTCACCAACGGACAGTTGGTACCAAGAGACCCAGTACTTC
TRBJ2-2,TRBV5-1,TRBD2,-,CASSLKLAGGNTGELFF,TGCGCCAGCAGCTTAAAACTAGCGGGAGGGAACACCGGGGAGCTGTTTTTT
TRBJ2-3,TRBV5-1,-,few,CASSLSPGLEADTQYF,TGCGCCAGCAGCTTGTCACCGGGACTGGAGGCAGATACGCAGTATTTT
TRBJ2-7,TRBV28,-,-,CASSFLAYEQYF,TGTGCCAGCAGTTTTTTAGCCTACGAGCAGTACTTC
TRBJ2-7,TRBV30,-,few,CAWSRQGQNEQYF,TGTGCCTGGAGTAGGCAGGGCCAGAACGAGCAGTACTTC
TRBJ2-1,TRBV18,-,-,CASSPPGGADEQFF,TGTGCCAGCTCACCCCCGGGGGGCGCGGATGAGCAGTTCTTC
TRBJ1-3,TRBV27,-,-,CASSGSGNTIYF,TGTGCCAGCAGCGGTTCTGGAAACACCATATATTTT
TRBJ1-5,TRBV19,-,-,CASSIEGIVGQPQHF,TGTGCCAGTAGTATAGAGGGTATAGTGGGTCAGCCCCAGCATTTT
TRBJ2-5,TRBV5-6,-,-,CASSFGEAETQYF,TGTGCCAGCAGCTTTGGCGAGGCGGAGACCCAGTACTTC
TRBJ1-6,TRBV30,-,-,CACNRVGISPLHF,TGTGCCTGCAACCGGGTGGGAATTTCACCCCTCCACTTT
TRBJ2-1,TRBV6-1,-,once,CASTQSGVSYNEQFF,TGTGCCAGCACCCAATCGGGGGTCTCCTACAATGAGCAGTTCTTC
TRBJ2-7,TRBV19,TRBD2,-,CASSRTSGTLDEQYF,TGTGCCAGTAGTCGTACTAGCGGGACCCTGGACGAGCAGTACTTC
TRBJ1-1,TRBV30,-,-,CAWSQRNTEAFF,TGTGCCTGGTCGCAGAGGAACACTGAAGCTTTCTTT
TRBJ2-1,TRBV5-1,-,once,CASREPYYNEQFF,TGCGCCAGCAGGGAGCCATATTACAATGAGCAGTTCTTC
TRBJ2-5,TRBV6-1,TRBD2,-,CASRQRGAETQYF,TGTGCCAGCAGACAGCGGGGTGCGGAGACCCAGTACTTC
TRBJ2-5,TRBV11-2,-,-,CASSFRLAGETQYF,TGTGCCAGCAGCTTCCGGCTAGCTGGGGAGACCCAGTACTTC
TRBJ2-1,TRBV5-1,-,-,CASSLDVSGNEQFF,TGCGCCAGCAGCTTGGATGTTTCGGGAAATGAGCAGTTCTTC
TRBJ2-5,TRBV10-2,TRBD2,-,CASSDWISAGDQYF,TGCGCCAGCAGTGATTGGATATCGGCGGGGGACCAGTACTTC